This T cell receptor beta chain was sequenced during a study of T cells after yellow fever vaccination (dated by TCRdb to between 2018 and 2021). For context, the study as a whole: Libraries from fractions with low cell numbers were prepared with the SMART-Seq v4 Ultra Low Input RNA kit. The cohort comprised two healthy male donors, one aged 18 to 30 and one aged 30 to 40 years. To follow T-cell clones before and after both primary and booster YFV17D yellow fever vaccination, bulk TCR alpha and beta repertoires underwent longitudinal sequencing. Bulk PBMC replicates and cell subsets were isolated from blood drawn at multiple timepoints before and after both primary and secondary immunization. What the work shows at the level of the full study, not this receptor alone: After the booster, most clones that had expanded after primary vaccination were detected again (approximately 96% of CD4 and 70% to 90% of CD8), suggesting broad maintenance of memory. The study included only a couple of donors, which limits how far the findings can be generalized. Because abundant contaminating clonotypes from the bulk population could be contained in FACS-sorted repertoires, computational filtering was required. The secondary T-cell response was found to be weaker but faster than the primary response, with a peak reached on day 5 rather than on day 15. A small fraction of clonotypes showed up in both the CD4 and CD8 compartments, probably as a result of convergent recombination.

Synthesis of TCR cDNA relied on 5'RACE template switching, a step that introduced a universal primer site along with unique molecular identifiers. cDNA synthesis was primed from both the TCR alpha and TCR beta constant segments. Library amplification used two PCR steps, and the second PCR step added sample barcodes and sequencing adapters. Sequencing of libraries was done on Illumina HiSeq 2500 (2x100 bp) or NovaSeq (2x150 bp). Per the authors' processing: Reads were demultiplexed and collapsed into UMI consensus sequences with MIGEC, and V(D)J alignment was performed with MiXCR. Using edgeR on replicate PBMC samples, clonotypes were called vaccine-responding if FDR was below 0.01 and the log2 fold change was above 5 up to day 15. CD4 or CD8 identity was assigned to each bulk clonotype according to whether the clonotype was present at higher abundance in the sequenced CD4 repertoire or the sequenced CD8 repertoire. The raw public reads went through TCRdb reprocessing: fastp at Q25, MiXCR clone calling, in-frame beta chains kept. Each entry is one CDR3 protein sequence, shown with its most common DNA and genes. TCRdb's processing, not the authors' own work, is the source of the V and J calls. This sample lists some 160,000 distinct CDR3 sequences; 6% to 7.5% were detected once. Roughly 2.5% of the sample is taken by the ten largest.

The treatment or condition label on this specimen signifies: live attenuated yellow fever vaccine strain. A standard Ficoll-Paque protocol was used to isolate PBMCs from peripheral blood. Dynabeads CD4 and CD8 positive selection kits were used to isolate CD4 and CD8 T-cell fractions. TriZol was used to extract RNA from bulk PBMCs, from CD4 and CD8 fractions, and from dextramer-positive and dextramer-negative fractions. A distance of 19 bases separates the germline ends of V and J, which lose 4 bases and 11 bases respectively. From the cysteine through the phenylalanine, the CDR3 covers 14 amino acids. Solely the CDR3 DNA is kept, with 42 bases framed from the first base. The germline V gene (reference sequence) yields SGHKS for CDR1 and YYEKEE for CDR2. This clonotype came up a few times. The specificity of this receptor is unknown. Base quality data are lacking; no much larger clone is found one base away.

The source of this sequence is a man aged 18 to 30 who received the YFV17D yellow fever vaccine. The chain was built from TRBV5-5 and TRBJ1-5; TRBD1 is perhaps the D gene, given 6 matching bases. Sample: CD4+ T cells sorted from PBMCs, taken roughly 5 days after the first yellow fever vaccination. The bases are TGTGCCAGCAGCCAGACAGGTGGGTCGTCAGCCCAGCATTTT. It is translated as CASSQTGGSSAQHF.